A selection of T cell receptor beta chains follows, all from one sample in a study of cytomegalovirus exposure and HLA in healthy donors. Using immunoSEQ multiplex PCR, the repertoire was profiled, and TCRdb retains in-frame clones only, with some absent. This sample's table reports 90,000 to 130,000 clones. The sequenced sample consisted of PBMCs. The receptors were gathered from a man aged 25 to 40 in good health and CMV-seronegative. CDR3s include the opening cysteine and the closing phenylalanine or tryptophan. The D gene is left open where the match is weak.

TRBV6-1	-	TRBJ2-5	TGTGCCAGCGACCTTCTGAGGATGGAGACCCAGTACTTC	CASDLLRMETQYF
TRBV5-1	TRBD1	TRBJ2-1	TGCGCCAGCAGCAAAGGACAGGGAACCTACAATGAGCAGTTCTTC	CASSKGQGTYNEQFF
TRBV6-5	-	TRBJ2-3	TGTGCCAGCAGCCGCGTCGGGGGAGGAGGTACGCAGTATTTT	CASSRVGGGGTQYF
TRBV5-6	-	TRBJ2-7	TGTGCCAGCAGCTTCCGCACTCCACTCTCCTACGAGCAGTACTTC	CASSFRTPLSYEQYF
TRBV7-2	-	TRBJ2-7	TGTGCCAGCAGCTCTTTAGGGGGGCAGTACTTC	CASSSLGGQYF
TRBV28	-	TRBJ1-4	TGTGCCAGCAGTTCCGGGTGGGCTAATGAAAAACTGTTTTTT	CASSSGWANEKLFF
TRBV4-2	TRBD2	TRBJ2-3	TGTGCCAGCAGCCAAAGGACTAGCGGGCGGTCAGATACGCAGTATTTT	CASSQRTSGRSDTQYF
TRBV28	-	TRBJ1-2	TGTGCCAGTAGCAGGGGCCGGTATGGCTACACCTTC	CASSRGRYGYTF
TRBV28	-	TRBJ1-2	TGTGCCACCCTCCGTGGGCAGTTTCATGGCTACACCTTC	CATLRGQFHGYTF
TRBV7-2	-	TRBJ2-1	TGTGCCAGCAGCTTATCGGGGGGCCAAGAGCAGTTCTTC	CASSLSGGQEQFF
TRBV19	TRBD1	TRBJ2-5	TGTGCCAATACGGAGGACAGGCAAGAGACCCAGTACTTC	CANTEDRQETQYF
TRBV28	-	TRBJ2-7	TGTGCCAGCAGTTTATATCGGACTACCCGGGACTACGAGCAGTACTTC	CASSLYRTTRDYEQYF
TRBV2	-	TRBJ1-1	TGTGCCAGCAGGTACACGAACACTGAAGCTTTCTTT	CASRYTNTEAFF
TRBV15	-	TRBJ1-6	TGTGCCTCTGGTCAGAATAATTCACCCCTCCACTTT	CASGQNNSPLHF
TRBV4-3	TRBD2	TRBJ2-1	TGCGCCAGCAGCCTCGGACGGGGGGGCTCGTGGACGAATGAGCAGTTCTTC	CASSLGRGGSWTNEQFF
TRBV19	TRBD1	TRBJ1-2	TGTGCCAGTACCCCTCGGACAGGTCTAAATGGCTACACCTTC	CASTPRTGLNGYTF
TRBV2	TRBD1	TRBJ2-3	TGTGCCAGCAGGGTGGACAGGGGTTGGGCAGATACGCAGTATTTT	CASRVDRGWADTQYF
TRBV11-2	TRBD1	TRBJ2-5	TGTGCCAGCAGCTCCACAGGGGCGAAACAAGAGACCCAGTACTTC	CASSSTGAKQETQYF
TRBV9	-	TRBJ2-5	TGTGCCAGCAGCGTAGCCGGACAGCGGGGAGAAGAGACCCAGTACTTC	CASSVAGQRGEETQYF
TRBV4-2	TRBD2	TRBJ2-7	TGTGCCAGCAGCCAAGTAATCGGGGGGACCTTCGACTACGAGCAGTACTTC	CASSQVIGGTFDYEQYF
TRBV2	TRBD1	TRBJ2-6	TGTGCCAGCAGTCAACAGGGGGCGGCTGGGGCCAACGTCCTGACTTTC	CASSQQGAAGANVLTF
TRBV9	-	TRBJ2-3	TGTGCCAGCAGCGTAGATCCAACTAGCACAGATACGCAGTATTTT	CASSVDPTSTDTQYF
TRBV7-9	TRBD1	TRBJ2-2	TGTGCCAGCAGCAACCGAAGGGGGCCGAACACCGGGGAGCTGTTTTTT	CASSNRRGPNTGELFF
TRBV6-5	TRBD2	TRBJ2-1	TGTGCCAGCACCCCCGGGGGGAGCGGGGGCGAGCAGTTCTTC	CASTPGGSGGEQFF
TRBV2	TRBD1	TRBJ1-1	TGTGCCAGCAGTGAGGAACAGGGGGTAGCTTTCTTT	CASSEEQGVAFF
TRBV6-4	TRBD1	TRBJ1-1	TGTGCCAGCAGTGCACAGGGGGGTGAAGCTTTCTTT	CASSAQGGEAFF
TRBV18	-	TRBJ1-4	TGTGCCAGCTCACCACCCGCAGGGAATAATGAAAAACTGTTTTTT	CASSPPAGNNEKLFF
TRBV5-1	-	TRBJ2-7	TGCGCCAGCAGCAATATACAGAGCTCCTACGAGCAGTACTTC	CASSNIQSSYEQYF
TRBV15	-	TRBJ2-7	TGTGCCACCAGCCCCCTCGGACAGTCCTACGAGCAGTACTTC	CATSPLGQSYEQYF
TRBV4-2	-	TRBJ1-4	TGTGCCAGCAGCCAAGATCCCGGACAGTACGATGAAAAACTGTTTTTT	CASSQDPGQYDEKLFF
TRBV7-9	-	TRBJ2-5	TGTGCCAGCAGCTTGCCCAGGGGGGTGCAAGAGACCCAGTACTTC	CASSLPRGVQETQYF
TRBV30	TRBD2	TRBJ2-7	TGTGCCTGGAGTTCCCAGGGAGGGTACGAGCAGTACTTC	CAWSSQGGYEQYF
TRBV4-1	-	TRBJ2-7	TGCGCCAGCAGCCAAGTGACTGGAACCGAGCAGTACTTC	CASSQVTGTEQYF
TRBV7-2	TRBD2	TRBJ2-7	TGTGCCAGCAGCAGGGGACTAGCGGGGGGAACAAACGAGCAGTACTTC	CASSRGLAGGTNEQYF
TRBV5-1	-	TRBJ2-1	TGCGCCAGCAGCACCCTAGCGTCCAATGAGCAGTTCTTC	CASSTLASNEQFF
TRBV9	TRBD2	TRBJ2-2	TGTGCCAGCTCCGGGACTAGCGGGGGGGACGGGGAGCTGTTTTTT	CASSGTSGGDGELFF
TRBV4-1	-	TRBJ2-1	TGCGCCAGCAGCCGGGCCCTGGGGGGCAATGAGCAGTTCTTC	CASSRALGGNEQFF
TRBV4-3	-	TRBJ1-2	TGCGCCAGCAGCCAAGCCGAGTATGGCTACACCTTC	CASSQAEYGYTF
TRBV27	-	TRBJ1-1	TGTGCCAGCAGTCCCCGGGCAATTGCGGGCGGTAGCACTGAAGCTTTCTTT	CASSPRAIAGGSTEAFF
TRBV7-2	-	TRBJ1-4	TGTGCCAGCAGCTTAGTTAGAGGGGAAAAACTGTTTTTT	CASSLVRGEKLFF
TRBV6-1	-	TRBJ1-1	TGTGCCAGCAGTGGCCGGGGGGGGACGGGTGAAGCTTTCTTT	CASSGRGGTGEAFF
TRBV28	-	TRBJ1-2	TGTGCCAGCAGTGGTCGGGGGGGCTATGGCTACACCTTC	CASSGRGGYGYTF
TRBV15	TRBD1	TRBJ2-5	TGTGCCACCATGGTGGGACAGCAAGAGACCCAGTACTTC	CATMVGQQETQYF
TRBV15	TRBD2	TRBJ2-3	TGTGCCACCAGCAGAGGACTAGCGGGTTCGCGAGATACGCAGTATTTT	CATSRGLAGSRDTQYF
TRBV14	-	TRBJ1-2	TGTGCCAGCAGCCAAGCTGGCACCCATGGCTACACCTTC	CASSQAGTHGYTF